These 15 T cell receptor beta chains were all obtained from the same sample, sequenced in a study of PD-L1 blockade in urothelial cancer. TCRdb's table, derived via immunoSEQ multiplex PCR, lists solely in-frame clones and lacks some. Among approximately 110,000 clones listed, 70% to 90% were seen once. Specimen: PBMCs, collected around atezolizumab (anti-PD-L1) treatment. The source of these receptors is a man aged 50-59 years with urothelial cancer.

As DNA, the CDR3 is TGTGCCAGCAGTGAGACTCCCGGAGAGGGGAGGTCCGAGCAGTACTTC. Amino acids: CASSETPGEGRSEQYF. The rearrangement links TRBV6-1 to TRBJ2-7; D perhaps matches TRBD2 (6 bases). The CDR3 contains 16 residues. Trimming took off 3 bases at V and 6 bases at J, with 21 bases between the two ends. Germline lookup yields CDR1 MNHNS and CDR2 SASEGT.

The rearrangement uses TRBV6-1 and TRBJ1-4, with D possibly being TRBD1 (6 bases). Germline V CDR1 and CDR2: MNHNS, SASEGT. CDR3 length: 14 residues. V lost 2 bases to trimming and J lost 3 bases, with 7 bases between them. The DNA for the CDR3 is TGTGCCAGCAGTGAACAGGGGCCTAATGAAAAACTGTTTTTT. Amino acids: CASSEQGPNEKLFF.

This clone was recorded a few times. V and J are TRBV28 and TRBJ1-2; D is perhaps TRBD1 (5 bases). CDR3 length equals 12 residues. V was cut by 5 bases and J by 8 bases, with 12 bases left in between. Germline-derived CDR1 and CDR2 are MDHEN and SYDVKM. CDR3 in amino acids: CASSTQGRGYTF. The CDR3 DNA reads as TGTGCCAGCAGTACGCAGGGTAGGGGCTACACCTTC.

For this clone: Other DNA sequences in this sample translate to the same CDR3. This chain connects TRBV18 to TRBJ1-2, with D unresolved. Trimming took off 0 bases at V and 5 bases at J, with 10 bases between the two ends. CDR1 is KGHSH, CDR2 LQKENI, per germline. This CDR3 has 14 amino acids. The CDR3 nucleotides read TGTGCCAGCTCACCACCAACGGGAGTGTATGGCTACACCTTC. This sequence encodes CASSPPTGVYGYTF.

Details on this clone: Within the sample, other DNA sequences also encode this same CDR3. The rearrangement links TRBV5-1 to TRBJ2-5; D gene ambiguous. Germline V gene data show CDR1 as SGHRS and CDR2 as YFSETQ. Trimming shortened V by 0 bases and J by 5 bases, and 2 bases separated the two germline ends. CDR3 size: 11 residues. The CDR3: CASSLAETQYF. The CDR3 DNA reads as TGCGCCAGCAGCTTGGCTGAGACCCAGTACTTC. Based on the CDR3 plus reference TRBV5-1 and TRBJ2-5, the full variable domain is KAGVTQTPRYLIKTRGQQVTLSCSPISGHRSVSWYQQTPGQGLQFLFEYFSETQRNKGNFPGRFSGRQFSNSRSEMNVSTLELGDSALYLCASSLAETQYFGPGTRLLVL.

The rearrangement uses TRBV5-1 and TRBJ2-2; TRBD2 matches at 9 bases. The CDR3 sequence is 17 residues long. Unmatched junction bases numbered 14, after V lost 4 bases and J lost 7 bases. CDR1 SGHRS and CDR2 YFSETQ come from the germline V gene. Written as DNA, the CDR3 is TGCGCCAGCAGCCCGGTGTTATTAGCGGGAGCTGTCGGGGAGCTGTTTTTT. This gives the protein CASSPVLLAGAVGELFF.

This clone was seen once. This chain joins TRBV7-9 and TRBJ1-1; D is unclear. The CDR3 covers 12 residues. Trimming pared 4 bases from V and 7 bases from J, leaving 10 bases between. Germline CDR1 is SEHNR and CDR2 is FQNEAQ (reference sequence). The CDR3 loop reads CASSSLGDEAFF. The CDR3 DNA sequence: TGTGCCAGCAGCTCCCTCGGGGATGAAGCTTTCTTT.

The V and J genes are TRBV6-4 and TRBJ2-1; TRBD2 agrees at 10 bases. Germline loops: CDR1 MRHNA, CDR2 SNTAGT. V gave up 6 bases and J gave up 7 bases; unmatched junction bases: 18. This CDR3 has 18 residues. DNA for the CDR3: TGTGCCAGCAGGATGAAGCGGGAGGGTTCCCCAATCGGGAATGAGCAGTTCTTC. Amino acid sequence: CASRMKREGSPIGNEQFF.

The rearrangement joins TRBV5-1 to TRBJ2-1; TRBD2 might be the D (6 bases). Trimming shortened V by 4 bases and J by 10 bases, and 21 bases separated the two germline ends. Germline-derived CDR1 and CDR2 are SGHRS and YFSETQ. The CDR3 contains 15 residues. CDR3 protein: CASSQDGDPAGEQFF. DNA for the CDR3: TGCGCCAGCAGCCAGGACGGGGACCCGGCGGGGGAGCAGTTCTTC. Full variable domain (rest looked up from reference TRBV5-1 and TRBJ2-1): KAGVTQTPRYLIKTRGQQVTLSCSPISGHRSVSWYQQTPGQGLQFLFEYFSETQRNKGNFPGRFSGRQFSNSRSEMNVSTLELGDSALYLCASSQDGDPAGEQFFGPGTRLTVL.

This clone was seen just once. J is TRBJ2-7 and V is TRBV5-1, with D perhaps TRBD1 (6 bases). Trimming stripped 1 base from V and 0 bases from J, with 11 bases between. Germline V gene data show CDR1 as SGHRS and CDR2 as YFSETQ. The CDR3 loop spans 15 amino acids. The CDR3 is CASSLFRTDSYEQYF. The CDR3 DNA follows: TGCGCCAGCAGCTTGTTTAGGACAGACTCCTACGAGCAGTACTTC.

This clone was counted many times. The CDR3 bases are TGTGCCAGCAGCTTCGCTGGGGCCAACGTCCTGACTTTC. This codes for CASSFAGANVLTF. The rearrangement joins TRBV11-2 to TRBJ2-6; no definite D call. CDR1 is SGHAT, CDR2 FQNNGV, per germline. V was trimmed by 3 bases and J by 2 bases, leaving 2 bases between them. The CDR3 runs 13 residues.

The chain has TRBV7-8 and TRBJ2-7; no definite D call. The CDR3 loop spans 18 amino acids. V lost 4 bases and J lost 0, with 22 bases in between. CDR1 and CDR2 from the germline V gene are SGHVS and FQNEAQ. The CDR3 DNA is TGTGCCAGCAGCTCGAGTTTATTCGCGACGGCGGACTCCTACGAGCAGTACTTC. This codes for CASSSSLFATADSYEQYF.

The gene calls are TRBV28 and TRBJ1-5; TRBD1 is a possible D gene (6 bases). Trimming took off 7 bases at V and 4 bases at J, with 17 bases between the two ends. The CDR3 totals 15 residues. CDR1 and CDR2 (germline): MDHEN, SYDVKM. The CDR3: CASTLSGTPNQPQHF. CDR3 nucleotides: TGTGCCAGCACCCTATCAGGGACACCTAATCAGCCCCAGCATTTT.

CDR3 in amino acids: CASSPQTSGRGRFF. For the CDR3, the DNA is TGTGCCAGCAGTCCCCAGACTAGCGGGCGAGGTCGGTTCTTC. V is TRBV27 and J is TRBJ2-1; 10 bases agree with TRBD2. CDR1 MNHEY and CDR2 SMNVEV come from the germline V gene (reference sequence). This CDR3 is 14 amino acids long. Trimming at V came to 5 bases and at J to 15 bases, leaving 13 bases not matched to a gene.

CDR3 region: CASSPGQGKGYGYTF. The CDR3 DNA sequence: TGTGCCAGCAGCCCTGGACAGGGAAAAGGGTATGGCTACACCTTC. The rearrangement uses TRBV7-9 and TRBJ1-2; 8 bases match TRBD1. Germline CDR1 and CDR2: SEHNR and FQNEAQ (reference sequence). V shed 5 bases and J 5 bases; nucleotides not matched to a gene: 10. The CDR3 sequence is 15 residues long.